Each of the 21 T cell receptor beta chains below was sequenced from the same sample in a study of blood T cell repertoires in COVID-19. Generated by immunoSEQ multiplex PCR, the TCRdb table keeps only in-frame clones and is missing some. The table shows approximately 64,000 clones, with 88% occurring only once. Sample: peripheral blood. The receptors come from a woman aged 60-75 years with COVID-19, enrolled during active disease.

The chain uses TRBV9 and TRBJ1-4, with TRBD1 matching 7 bases. The CDR3 loop spans 16 amino acids. V dropped 1 base and J dropped 4; count of bases not matched to a gene: 7. Germline assignment: CDR1 SGDLS and CDR2 YYNGEE. CDR3 loop: CASSVSGQAYNEKLFF. The CDR3 nucleotides are TGTGCCAGCAGCGTATCTGGACAGGCCTATAATGAAAAACTGTTTTTT.

The chain's CDR3 is CASSRTSTDTQYF. The CDR3 DNA reads as TGTGCCAGCAGCAGGACTAGCACAGATACGCAGTATTTT. The J gene is TRBJ2-3, the V gene TRBV6-5; D is perhaps TRBD2 (5 bases). The V end was cut by 6 bases, the J end by 0 bases, with 7 bases between. This CDR3 has 13 residues. Germline CDR1 reads MNHEY; CDR2 reads SVGAGI.

The rearrangement links TRBV18 to TRBJ1-5; no reliable D call. Looked up from germline, CDR1 is KGHSH and CDR2 is LQKENI. The ends were cut back, 6 bases at V and 8 bases at J, with 11 bases in the middle. The length of the CDR3 is 12 residues. CDR3 loop: CASSLSGEPQHF. The CDR3 nucleotides read TGTGCCAGCTCTCTCTCCGGGGAGCCCCAGCATTTT.

The CDR3 protein is CASSPLEGPRKLAGIPLYNEQFF. In DNA form, the CDR3 reads TGTGCCAGCAGCCCCTTAGAGGGCCCTAGGAAACTAGCGGGCATCCCTTTATACAATGAGCAGTTCTTC. The rearrangement joins TRBV3-1 (or the pseudogene TRBV3-2) to TRBJ2-1, with TRBD2 matching 9 bases. Per germline, CDR1 LGHDT and CDR2 YNNKEL (reference sequence). After removal of 4 bases from V and 4 bases from J, the junction contained 29 bases not matched to a gene. CDR3 length: 23 residues.

The chain links TRBV6-5 to TRBJ1-1; D call uncertain. Germline V CDR1 and CDR2: MNHEY, SVGAGI. CDR3 length: 16 amino acids. V was clipped by 0 bases and J by 2 bases, with 13 bases between them. The CDR3: CASSYSFFPDNTEAFF. DNA for the CDR3: TGTGCCAGCAGTTACTCGTTTTTTCCAGATAACACTGAAGCTTTCTTT.

The V call is TRBV30, the J call TRBJ1-6; 7 bases map to TRBD1. From germline, CDR1 is GTSNPN and CDR2 SVGIG (reference sequence). V lost 4 bases to trimming and J lost 12 bases; unmatched junction nucleotides: 6. The CDR3 is 12 amino acids. The CDR3: CAWTLQGKPLHF. The DNA of the CDR3 is TGTGCCTGGACCTTACAGGGGAAACCCCTCCACTTT.

The CDR3 nucleotides read TGTGCCAGCACCCCCCCACCCCCACAGAACACTGAAGCTTTCTTT. This encodes CASTPPPPQNTEAFF. This rearrangement joins TRBV28 to TRBJ1-1; no clear D gene. The CDR3 is 15 residues long. V lost 7 bases to trimming and J lost 1 base, with 16 bases between them. From germline, CDR1 is MDHEN and CDR2 SYDVKM.

J is TRBJ1-1 and V is TRBV10-3; 10 bases fit TRBD1. With 2 bases clipped from V and 5 bases from J, the junction kept 5 bases outside the gene matches. The CDR3 sequence is 15 residues long. Germline values: CDR1 ENHRY, CDR2 SYGVKD. CDR3 in amino acids: CAISEPGQGRTEAFF. In DNA form, the CDR3 reads TGTGCCATCAGTGAGCCGGGACAGGGGAGAACTGAAGCTTTCTTT.

This clone was observed a single time. The V call is TRBV14, the J call TRBJ1-1, with D perhaps matching TRBD1 (5 bases). The germline V gene encodes CDR1 SGHDN and CDR2 FVKESK. Deletions cut 4 bases from V and 1 base from J, with 7 bases between. The CDR3 is 13 amino acids. CDR3 sequence: CASSLQGNTEAFF. CDR3 in DNA: TGTGCCAGCAGCCTCCAGGGGAACACTGAAGCTTTCTTT.

The chain is built from TRBV7-9 and TRBJ2-2, with D perhaps TRBD2 (5 bases). The length of the CDR3 is 16 residues. The V gene lost 8 bases and the J gene lost 5 bases, with 21 bases spanning the gap. Germline assignment: CDR1 SEHNR and CDR2 FQNEAQ (reference sequence). For the CDR3, the DNA is TGTGCCAGCCCACTTGCAATCATTACGGGGACCGGGGAGCTGTTTTTT. This gives the protein CASPLAIITGTGELFF.

V gene TRBV5-6 combines with J gene TRBJ2-1, with a tentative D call TRBD2 (6 bases). V lost 8 bases and J 1 base, leaving 16 bases between the germline ends. CDR3 length equals 15 residues. Looked up from germline, CDR1 is SGHDT and CDR2 is YYEEEE. In nucleotides, the CDR3 is TGTGCCAGGCCCCAACCGGGACTTTCCTACAATGAGCAGTTCTTC. Amino acids: CARPQPGLSYNEQFF.

V and J are TRBV21-1 and TRBJ1-2; the table's D call, TRBD1, was not checked against the DNA. TRBV21-1 is tagged as a pseudogene. The length of the CDR3 is 15 residues. CDR3 nucleotide sequence: TGTGCCAGCAGCAAGGTCCGGGACAGGGGGGAAGGCTACACCTTC. Its protein product is CASSKVRDRGEGYTF.

In regard to this clone: One base separates it from a far larger clone, so it is likely a read error. The rearrangement links TRBV15 to TRBJ2-5; 9 bases fit TRBD1. V lost 4 bases and J lost 5; bases outside the gene matches: 2. The CDR3 is 13 residues long. Germline V lookup: CDR1 LNHNV, CDR2 YYDKDF (reference sequence). The CDR3 sequence: CATSITGGETQYF. CDR3 coding DNA: TGTGCCACCAGCATAACAGGGGGCGAGACCCAGTACTTC.

V and J are TRBV5-6 and TRBJ2-3; 10 bases agree with TRBD2. The length of the CDR3 is 17 residues. V lost 4 bases to trimming and J lost 0 bases; unmatched junction nucleotides: 8. The germline CDR1 and CDR2 sequences are SGHDT and YYEEEE. CDR3 DNA: TGTGCCAGCAGCCATACTTCAGCGGGAGGGAGCACAGATACGCAGTATTTT. Its translation is CASSHTSAGGSTDTQYF.

This CDR3 reads CASSLGAMSQGVKPQHF. CDR3 nucleotide sequence: TGTGCCAGCAGCTTAGGGGCCATGAGTCAGGGCGTTAAGCCCCAGCATTTT. The gene calls are TRBV7-2 and TRBJ1-5, with a possible D match to TRBD1 (5 bases). The germline V gene has CDR1 SGHTA and CDR2 FQGNSA. This CDR3 is built from 17 residues. With 1 base removed from V and 8 bases from J, the gap between germline ends came to 21 bases.

This chain joins TRBV5-4 and TRBJ1-5, with 10 nucleotides matching TRBD1. The V and J ends lost 4 bases and 4 bases, in that order; junction bases with no gene match: 2. From germline, CDR1 is SGHNT and CDR2 YYREEE (reference sequence). This CDR3 has 14 amino acids. CDR3 coding DNA: TGTGCCAGCAGCCGACAGGGGGCGAATCAGCCCCAGCATTTT. The encoded protein is CASSRQGANQPQHF.

The sample holds one count of this clone. The rearrangement links TRBV19 to TRBJ1-6; no clear D. The length of the CDR3 is 16 residues. The V end was cut by 2 bases, the J end by 11 bases, with 19 bases between. Germline V CDR1 and CDR2: LNHDA, SQIVND (reference sequence). CDR3 amino acids: CASSIHEGGPGAPLHF. CDR3 bases: TGTGCCAGTAGTATACATGAGGGAGGTCCGGGAGCACCCCTCCACTTT.

V and J are TRBV6-5 and TRBJ1-3, with D maybe TRBD1 (5 bases). Germline-derived CDR1 and CDR2 are MNHEY and SVGAGI. Trimming took 7 bases from V and 1 from J, leaving 11 bases between them. The CDR3 runs 14 residues. DNA for the CDR3: TGTGCCAGCACCCGGGGGGAGTCTGGAAACACCATATATTTT. This encodes CASTRGESGNTIYF.

The chain recombines TRBV7-9 with TRBJ1-1; perhaps TRBD1 as D (6 bases). V lost 2 bases and J lost 0, with 10 bases in between. CDR3 size: 15 residues. The germline gives CDR1 SEHNR, CDR2 FQNEAQ (reference sequence). CDR3 residues: CASSLQGIMNTEAFF. The CDR3 DNA is TGTGCCAGCAGCTTACAGGGGATCATGAACACTGAAGCTTTCTTT.

V and J are TRBV12-3 or TRBV12-4 and TRBJ1-2, with a tentative D call TRBD1 (6 bases). The CDR3 loop spans 13 amino acids. Trimming cost V 5 bases and J 6 bases, with 13 bases left between them. CDR3: CASSRQVWNGYTF. CDR3 DNA sequence: TGTGCCAGCAGTCGACAGGTCTGGAATGGCTACACCTTC.

The V and J genes are TRBV6-2 or TRBV6-3 and TRBJ2-2, with D perhaps TRBD2 (6 bases). Trimming cost V 5 bases and J 1 base, with 14 bases left between them. CDR1 and CDR2 from the germline V gene are MNHEY and SVGEGT. This CDR3 comprises 16 residues. The CDR3 sequence: CASSTGLILNTGELFF. The CDR3 DNA sequence: TGTGCCAGCAGTACGGGACTTATACTGAACACCGGGGAGCTGTTTTTT.